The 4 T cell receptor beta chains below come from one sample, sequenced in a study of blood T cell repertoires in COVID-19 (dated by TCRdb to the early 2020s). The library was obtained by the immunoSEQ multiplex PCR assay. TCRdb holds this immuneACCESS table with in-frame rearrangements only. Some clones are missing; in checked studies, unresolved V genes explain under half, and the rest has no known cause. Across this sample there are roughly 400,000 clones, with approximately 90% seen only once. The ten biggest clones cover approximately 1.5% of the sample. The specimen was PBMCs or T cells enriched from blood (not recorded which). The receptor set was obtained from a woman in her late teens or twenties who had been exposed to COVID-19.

CDR3 region: CASSLFQGTGELFF. In DNA form, the CDR3 reads TGTGCCAGCAGCTTATTTCAGGGCACCGGGGAGCTGTTTTTT. The rearrangement joins TRBV11-1 to TRBJ2-2; perhaps TRBD1 as D (5 bases). The V gene's germline CDR1 is SGHAT and CDR2 FQDESV (reference sequence). The CDR3 covers 14 residues. Between the trimmed V and J ends, which lost 2 bases and 4 bases, there was a span of 8 bases.

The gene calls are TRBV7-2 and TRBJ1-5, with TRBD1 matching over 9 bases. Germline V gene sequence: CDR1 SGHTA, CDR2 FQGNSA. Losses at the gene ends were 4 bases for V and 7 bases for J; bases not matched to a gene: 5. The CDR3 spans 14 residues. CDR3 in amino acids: CASSSQTGGQPQHF. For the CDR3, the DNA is TGTGCCAGCAGCTCCCAGACAGGGGGGCAGCCCCAGCATTTT.

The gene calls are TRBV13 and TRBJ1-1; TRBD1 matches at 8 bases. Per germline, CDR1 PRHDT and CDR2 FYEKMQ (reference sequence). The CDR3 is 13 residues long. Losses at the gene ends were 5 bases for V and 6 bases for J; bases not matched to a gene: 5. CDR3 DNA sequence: TGTGCCAGCAGCCGTTTCAGGGGGCCTGAAGCTTTCTTT. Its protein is CASSRFRGPEAFF.

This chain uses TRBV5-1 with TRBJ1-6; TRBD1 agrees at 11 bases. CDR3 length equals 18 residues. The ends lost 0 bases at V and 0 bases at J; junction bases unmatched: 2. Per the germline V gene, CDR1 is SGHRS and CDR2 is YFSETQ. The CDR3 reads CASSLGDRGFSYNSPLHF. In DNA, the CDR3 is TGCGCCAGCAGCTTGGGGGACAGGGGGTTCTCCTATAATTCACCCCTCCACTTT.